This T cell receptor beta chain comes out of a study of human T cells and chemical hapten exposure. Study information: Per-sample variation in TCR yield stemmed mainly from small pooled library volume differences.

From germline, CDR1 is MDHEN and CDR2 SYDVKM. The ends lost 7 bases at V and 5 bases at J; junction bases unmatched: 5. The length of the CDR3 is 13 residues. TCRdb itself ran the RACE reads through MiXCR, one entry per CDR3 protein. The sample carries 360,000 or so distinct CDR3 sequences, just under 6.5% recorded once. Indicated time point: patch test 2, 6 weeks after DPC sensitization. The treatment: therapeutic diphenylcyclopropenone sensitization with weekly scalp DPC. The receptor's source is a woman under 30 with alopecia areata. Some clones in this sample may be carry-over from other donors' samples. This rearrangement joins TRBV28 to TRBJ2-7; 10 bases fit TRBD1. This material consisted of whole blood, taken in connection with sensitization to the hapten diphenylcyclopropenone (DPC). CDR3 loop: CASKTGGGHEQYF. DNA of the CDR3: TGTGCCAGCAAGACAGGGGGCGGCCACGAGCAGTACTTC.